These 25 T cell receptor beta chains originate from one sample sequenced in a study of PD-1 blockade in classical Hodgkin lymphoma. Time point described: cycle 4 day 1 (C4D1), after around six weeks of nivolumab. The patients all showed relapse after autologous stem cell transplantation, while their brentuximab vedotin exposure varied. Measured with immunoSEQ multiplex PCR; TCRdb has only the in-frame clones, and not every one. The profile shows around 53,000 clones, around 76% of them singletons. The specimen was peripheral blood mononuclear cells (PBMCs), collected before the fourth cycle of nivolumab. The receptors shown here come from a human donor with classical Hodgkin lymphoma.

This chain links TRBV20-1 with TRBJ2-7, with D hard to call. The CDR3 is 11 amino acids. Trimming left V 0 bases short and J 3 bases short, with 3 bases between. Germline CDR1 is DFQATT and CDR2 is SNEGSKA (reference sequence). The CDR3 protein is CSARDDYEQYF. Here the CDR3 DNA reads TGCAGTGCTAGAGATGACTACGAGCAGTACTTC.

The chain has TRBV21-1 and TRBJ1-3; whether TRBD1, the table's D call, matches the DNA was not checked. TRBV21-1 is shown as a pseudogene. This CDR3 spans 16 amino acids. The CDR3 DNA follows: TGTGCCAGCAGCAAAAAACAGGGGGTTTCTGGAAACACCATATATTTT. This gives the protein CASSKKQGVSGNTIYF.

The chain is built from TRBV7-3 and TRBJ2-2; D is unclear. This CDR3 comprises 12 residues. CDR1 is SGHTA and CDR2 is FQGTGA in the germline V gene. Trimming stripped 5 bases from V and 3 bases from J, with 4 bases between. CDR3 bases: TGTGCCAGCAGCCCAGACACCGGGGAGCTGTTTTTT. The encoded protein is CASSPDTGELFF.

The rearrangement joins TRBV28 to TRBJ1-4; D unresolved. Germline assignment: CDR1 MDHEN and CDR2 SYDVKM. This CDR3 has 14 residues. Trimming removed 6 bases from V and 4 bases from J, with 12 bases in between. The CDR3 DNA follows: TGTGCCAGCAGCAAGGGCGTGATTAATGAAAAACTGTTTTTT. Translating gives CASSKGVINEKLFF. Full variable domain (remainder filled in from reference TRBV28 and TRBJ1-4): DVKVTQSSRYLVKRTGEKVFLECVQDMDHENMFWYRQDPGLGLRLIYFSYDVKMKEKGDIPEGYSVSREKKERFSLILESASTNQTSMYLCASSKGVINEKLFFGSGTQLSVL.

This rearrangement joins TRBV9 to TRBJ2-7; D perhaps matches TRBD1 (5 bases). Germline V gives CDR1 SGDLS, CDR2 YYNGEE. With 0 bases removed from V and 2 bases from J, the gap between germline ends came to 12 bases. The CDR3 consists of 15 residues. For the CDR3, the DNA is TGTGCCAGCAGCGTAGGGGGCGGAGATACCTACGAGCAGTACTTC. This codes for CASSVGGGDTYEQYF.

In its sample, this clone was seen a few times. The V call is TRBV5-1, the J call TRBJ1-1; 8 nucleotides align to TRBD1. V lost 2 bases and J lost 1; bases outside the gene matches: 10. Germline V gene lookup returns CDR1 SGHRS and CDR2 YFSETQ. CDR3 length: 17 residues. Here the CDR3 DNA reads TGCGCCAGCAGCTTTCGGACAGGGCTACCCCCGAACACTGAAGCTTTCTTT. Protein sequence: CASSFRTGLPPNTEAFF.

This clone was seen only once. The gene calls are TRBV10-1 and TRBJ2-7, with 8 bases fitting TRBD2. The CDR3 is 15 amino acids. J gave up 3 bases and V 9 bases, and 13 bases lay outside the gene matches. The V gene's germline CDR1 is WNHNN and CDR2 SYGVQD (reference sequence). CDR3 sequence reads: CARLISAGVFYEQYF. CDR3 in DNA: TGCGCCAGGCTAATATCAGCGGGAGTGTTCTACGAGCAGTACTTC.

This clone was detected once. The chain is built from TRBV19 and TRBJ2-1; possible D gene TRBD1, 6 bases. The length of the CDR3 is 13 residues. The V end lost 2 bases, the J end lost 6 bases, and 8 bases lay between the germline ends. CDR1 and CDR2 from the germline V gene are LNHDA and SQIVND (reference sequence). For the CDR3, the DNA is TGTGCCAGTAGTATAAGAGGGGGCAATGAGCAGTTCTTC. The encoded protein is CASSIRGGNEQFF.

The CDR3 nucleotides are TGTGCCAGCAGCTTGGACAGGGAATCCCCCTCACTGGCGGGAGAACCAGATACGCAGTATTTT. Protein sequence: CASSLDRESPSLAGEPDTQYF. The V call is TRBV7-6, the J call TRBJ2-3; maybe TRBD1 (8 bases). Trimming shortened V by 3 bases and J by 4 bases, and 32 bases separated the two germline ends. This CDR3 has 21 amino acids. Germline V gene data show CDR1 as SGHVS and CDR2 as FNYEAQ.

The rearrangement joins TRBV27 to TRBJ1-2, with TRBD1 as a possible D gene (5 bases). The length of the CDR3 is 14 residues. Germline V CDR1 and CDR2: MNHEY, SMNVEV (reference sequence). V dropped 2 bases and J dropped 0 bases, with 7 bases sitting between them. The CDR3 DNA is TGTGCCAGCAGTTTAGGGACGGCTAACTATGGCTACACCTTC. Translating it yields CASSLGTANYGYTF.

The chain combines TRBV19 with TRBJ2-7; D may be TRBD1 (6 bases). The ends were cut back, 5 bases at V and 0 bases at J, with 11 bases in the middle. The V gene's germline CDR1 is LNHDA and CDR2 SQIVND (reference sequence). The CDR3 length is 14 residues. The DNA of the CDR3 is TGTGCCAGTAGTCTGGACAGTACCTCCTACGAGCAGTACTTC. The encoded protein is CASSLDSTSYEQYF.

This clone was counted once. The chain uses TRBV2 and TRBJ2-7, with D unresolved. V shed 7 bases and J shed 1 base, with 11 bases lying between them. CDR3 length: 13 amino acids. Germline V CDR1 and CDR2: SNHLY, FYNNEI. CDR3 sequence reads: CASTGGASYEQYF. The CDR3 bases are TGTGCCAGCACCGGCGGCGCTTCCTACGAGCAGTACTTC.

V usage is TRBV7-2 and J usage is TRBJ2-7; possibly TRBD1 for D (5 bases). Germline loops: CDR1 SGHTA, CDR2 FQGNSA. The CDR3 extends over 12 amino acids. V was cut by 5 bases and J by 2 bases, with 7 bases left in between. Here the CDR3 reads CASSQDTYEQYF. In DNA, the CDR3 is TGTGCCAGCAGCCAGGACACCTACGAGCAGTACTTC.

The chain joins TRBV4-3 to TRBJ2-1; 11 bases agree with TRBD2. Germline V gene sequence: CDR1 LGHNA, CDR2 YSLEER. This CDR3 comprises 16 residues. V lost 2 bases, J lost 7 bases, and 7 bases stayed unmatched. CDR3: CASSQPTSGSGNEQFF. In DNA, the CDR3 is TGCGCCAGCAGCCAACCCACTAGCGGGAGTGGGAATGAGCAGTTCTTC.

Here the CDR3 DNA reads TGCGCCAGCAGCCAAGAGAGGGCTAGCACCACAGATACGCAGTATTTT. It translates to CASSQERASTTDTQYF. The V and J genes are TRBV4-3 and TRBJ2-3; D may be TRBD2 (5 bases). V lost 0 bases and J lost 2, with 12 bases in between. The CDR3 extends over 16 amino acids. CDR1 LGHNA and CDR2 YSLEER come from the germline V gene.

J is TRBJ2-4 and V is TRBV11-2; D call uncertain. There are 15 residues in the CDR3. Germline V gene data show CDR1 as SGHAT and CDR2 as FQNNGV. The ends were cut back, 0 bases at V and 0 bases at J, with 6 bases in the middle. CDR3 residues: CASSLDPIAKNIQYF. The CDR3 bases are TGTGCCAGCAGCTTAGATCCCATAGCCAAAAACATTCAGTACTTC.

This chain joins TRBV18 and TRBJ1-5; the D gene is possibly TRBD1 (6 bases). Germline values: CDR1 KGHSH, CDR2 LQKENI. The CDR3 has 16 residues. Between the trimmed V and J ends, which lost 4 bases and 4 bases, there was a span of 17 bases. In nucleotides, the CDR3 is TGTGCCAGCTCACTACGGGGGGCCGAGGGGAATCAGCCCCAGCATTTT. It is translated as CASSLRGAEGNQPQHF. Full variable domain (rest looked up from reference TRBV18 and TRBJ1-5): NAGVMQNPRHLVRRRGQEARLRCSPMKGHSHVYWYRQLPEEGLKFMVYLQKENIIDESGMPKERFSAEFPKEGPSILRIQQVVRGDSAAYFCASSLRGAEGNQPQHFGDGTRLSIL.

This clone was observed a handful of times. The chain has TRBV5-1 and TRBJ1-1, with D possibly TRBD1 on 6 matching bases. V lost 0 bases to trimming and J lost 0 bases, with 9 bases between them. This CDR3 is built from 15 residues. The germline V gene has CDR1 SGHRS and CDR2 YFSETQ. In nucleotides, the CDR3 is TGCGCCAGCAGCTTGGCTGACAGGTTGAACACTGAAGCTTTCTTT. It translates to CASSLADRLNTEAFF. Based on the CDR3 plus reference TRBV5-1 and TRBJ1-1, the full variable domain is KAGVTQTPRYLIKTRGQQVTLSCSPISGHRSVSWYQQTPGQGLQFLFEYFSETQRNKGNFPGRFSGRQFSNSRSEMNVSTLELGDSALYLCASSLADRLNTEAFFGQGTRLTVV.

In its sample, this clone was seen a few times. This chain connects TRBV28 to TRBJ2-7; the match to TRBD1 covers 7 bases. CDR1 is MDHEN, CDR2 SYDVKM, per germline. The V and J ends lost 6 bases and 3 bases, in that order; junction bases with no gene match: 2. This CDR3 has 12 residues. As DNA, the CDR3 is TGTGCCAGCAGCAGGACAGGCTACGAGCAGTACTTC. It specifies CASSRTGYEQYF.

This rearrangement joins TRBV6-6 to TRBJ1-2; 9 bases fit TRBD1. J gave up 8 bases and V 2 bases, and 6 bases lay outside the gene matches. The CDR3 contains 14 residues. Germline CDR1 is MNHNY and CDR2 is SVGAGI (reference sequence). This CDR3 is CASSYPNRGQGYTF. CDR3 bases: TGTGCCAGCAGTTACCCCAACAGGGGGCAAGGCTACACCTTC.

The chain is built from TRBV13 and TRBJ2-3, with 9 nucleotides matching TRBD1. The germline gives CDR1 PRHDT, CDR2 FYEKMQ (reference sequence). The ends lost 2 bases at V and 3 bases at J; junction bases unmatched: 6. This CDR3 region has 16 residues. The CDR3 region is CASSLRHRGPTDTQYF. CDR3 in DNA: TGTGCCAGCAGCTTACGCCACAGGGGGCCGACAGATACGCAGTATTTT. Filled out from reference TRBV13 and TRBJ2-3, the complete variable domain reads AAGVIQSPRHLIKEKRETATLKCYPIPRHDTVYWYQQGPGQDPQFLISFYEKMQSDKGSIPDRFSAQQFSDYHSELNMSSLELGDSALYFCASSLRHRGPTDTQYFGPGTRLTVL.

This rearrangement joins TRBV5-8 to TRBJ1-2; 8 bases align to TRBD1. The CDR3 loop spans 15 amino acids. J was trimmed by 6 bases and V by 4 bases; bases with no gene match: 11. The germline gives CDR1 SGHTS, CDR2 YDEGEE. DNA for the CDR3: TGTGCCAGCAGCCCTTGGACAGGGAAGGGCCATGGCTACACCTTC. Translated: CASSPWTGKGHGYTF.

The chain uses TRBV15 and TRBJ2-4, with 7 bases that match TRBD2. V shed 6 bases, J shed 8 bases, and the junction held 7 bases outside the gene matches. This CDR3 spans 13 amino acids. Per germline, CDR1 LNHNV and CDR2 YYDKDF (reference sequence). The CDR3 reads CATRKGGGDIQYF. The CDR3, as DNA: TGTGCCACCAGGAAGGGTGGGGGGGACATTCAGTACTTC.

This chain connects TRBV6-1 to TRBJ1-1, with D unresolved. Germline values: CDR1 MNHNS, CDR2 SASEGT. Trimming took off 5 bases at V and 0 bases at J, with 7 bases between the two ends. The CDR3 is 13 amino acids. CDR3 bases: TGTGCCAGCAGTTCAACAGTGAACACTGAAGCTTTCTTT. Its protein product is CASSSTVNTEAFF.

This rearrangement joins TRBV11-2 to TRBJ2-7; D ambiguous. This CDR3 contains 15 residues. V gave up 1 base and J gave up 5 bases, with 15 bases separating them. Looked up from germline, CDR1 is SGHAT and CDR2 is FQNNGV. Here the CDR3 DNA reads TGTGCCAGCAGCTTAGTGTCACTTGTTAGCAACGAGCAGTACTTC. This gives the protein CASSLVSLVSNEQYF. The full variable domain, rest sourced from reference TRBV11-2 and TRBJ2-7, is EAGVAQSPRYKIIEKRQSVAFWCNPISGHATLYWYQQILGQGPKLLIQFQNNGVVDDSQLPKDRFSAERLKGVDSTLKIQPAKLEDSAVYLCASSLVSLVSNEQYFGPGTRLTVT.